This T cell receptor beta chain was documented in a study of T-cell memory formation after mild COVID-19. Study as a whole: Largely donor-specific TCR clusters were found.

A word on this clonotype: Its target is not known.

Overall study results and limits: The appearance of some responding clones in pre-infection memory suggested that cross-reactive memory joined. Clones that got smaller from day 15 to 85 had even CD4/CD8, while clones growing later tipped toward CD4+. CD4+ contracting clones were mainly CM and EM; CD8+ ones, EMRA.

Each CDR3 protein gets one entry after TCRdb re-called the 5' RACE reads with MiXCR. The sample lists 190,000 or so distinct CDR3 sequences, about 21% seen once, with approximately 22% in the top ten. Looked up from germline, CDR1 is SEHNR and CDR2 is FQNEAQ (reference sequence). J lost 6 bases, V lost 6 bases, and 4 bases had no gene match. The CDR3 is made up of 12 amino acids. This chain links TRBV7-9 with TRBJ2-7; 8 bases are a match to TRBD1. The sequence was collected from an adult woman who had mild COVID-19 (a few samples of this study predate the infection). Cell type and time point are not known. The sequencing sample was made of PBMCs or a T cell subset sorted from them (not recorded which). CDR3: CASRQGAREQYF. The CDR3 coding sequence is TGTGCCAGCAGGCAGGGGGCTCGCGAGCAGTACTTC.